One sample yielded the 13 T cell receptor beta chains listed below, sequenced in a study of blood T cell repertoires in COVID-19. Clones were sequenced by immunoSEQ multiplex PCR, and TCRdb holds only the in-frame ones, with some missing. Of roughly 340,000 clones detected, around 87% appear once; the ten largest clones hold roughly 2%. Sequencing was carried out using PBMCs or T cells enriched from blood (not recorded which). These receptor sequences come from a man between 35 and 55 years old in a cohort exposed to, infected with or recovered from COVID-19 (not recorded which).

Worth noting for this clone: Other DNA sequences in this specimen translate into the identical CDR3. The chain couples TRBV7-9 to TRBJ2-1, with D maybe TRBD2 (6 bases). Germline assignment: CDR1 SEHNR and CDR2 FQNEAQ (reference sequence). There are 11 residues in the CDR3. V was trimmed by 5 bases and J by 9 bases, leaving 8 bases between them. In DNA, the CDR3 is TGTGCCAGCAGCCTCGGGGGTGAGCAGTTCTTC. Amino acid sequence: CASSLGGEQFF.

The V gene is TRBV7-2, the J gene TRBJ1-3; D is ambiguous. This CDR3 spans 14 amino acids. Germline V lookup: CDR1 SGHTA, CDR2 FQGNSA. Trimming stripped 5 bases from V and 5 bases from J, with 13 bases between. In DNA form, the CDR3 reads TGTGCCAGCAGCGCTAGTGGCAGAAGAAACACCATATATTTT. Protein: CASSASGRRNTIYF.

CDR3 sequence (DNA): TGTGCCACCAGCATCGGAGTACGTAATCAGCCCCAGCATTTT. Protein product: CATSIGVRNQPQHF. The chain couples TRBV15 to TRBJ1-5; D not certain. The CDR3 is made up of 14 amino acids. Trimming left V 4 bases short and J 4 bases short, with 11 bases between. CDR1 and CDR2 from the germline V gene are LNHNV and YYDKDF (reference sequence).

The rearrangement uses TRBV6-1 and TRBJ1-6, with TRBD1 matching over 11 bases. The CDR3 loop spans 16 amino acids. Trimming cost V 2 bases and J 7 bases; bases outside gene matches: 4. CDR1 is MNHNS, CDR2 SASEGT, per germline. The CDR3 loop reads CASSERTGGSNSPLHF. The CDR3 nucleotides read TGTGCCAGCAGTGAAAGGACAGGGGGCTCGAATTCACCCCTCCACTTT.

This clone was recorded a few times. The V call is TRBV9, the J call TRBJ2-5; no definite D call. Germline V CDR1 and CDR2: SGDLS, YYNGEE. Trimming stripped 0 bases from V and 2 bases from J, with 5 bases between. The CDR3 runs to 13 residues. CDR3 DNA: TGTGCCAGCAGCGTAGGACAACAAGAGACCCAGTACTTC. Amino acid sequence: CASSVGQQETQYF.

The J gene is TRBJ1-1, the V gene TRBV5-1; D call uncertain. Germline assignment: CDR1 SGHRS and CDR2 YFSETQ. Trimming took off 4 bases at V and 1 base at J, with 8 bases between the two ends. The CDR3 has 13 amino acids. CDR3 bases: TGCGCCAGCAGCATTACAGCGAACACTGAAGCTTTCTTT. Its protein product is CASSITANTEAFF.

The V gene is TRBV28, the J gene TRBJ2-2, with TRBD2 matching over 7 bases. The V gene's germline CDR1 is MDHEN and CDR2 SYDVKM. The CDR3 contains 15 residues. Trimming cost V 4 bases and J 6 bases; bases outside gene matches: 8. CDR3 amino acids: CASSWTGTKSGELFF. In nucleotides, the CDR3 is TGTGCCAGCAGTTGGACCGGGACTAAGTCCGGGGAGCTGTTTTTT. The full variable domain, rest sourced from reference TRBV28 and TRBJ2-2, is DVKVTQSSRYLVKRTGEKVFLECVQDMDHENMFWYRQDPGLGLRLIYFSYDVKMKEKGDIPEGYSVSREKKERFSLILESASTNQTSMYLCASSWTGTKSGELFFGEGSRLTVL.

This CDR3 is CASSLAGTLAGVEQYF. The CDR3 bases are TGTGCCAGCAGCTTAGCTGGCACGTTAGCGGGAGTGGAGCAGTACTTC. The chain carries TRBV7-2 and TRBJ2-7; 9 bases fit TRBD2. The CDR3 runs to 16 residues. Germline V lookup: CDR1 SGHTA, CDR2 FQGNSA. Unmatched junction bases numbered 10, after V lost 0 bases and J lost 7 bases.

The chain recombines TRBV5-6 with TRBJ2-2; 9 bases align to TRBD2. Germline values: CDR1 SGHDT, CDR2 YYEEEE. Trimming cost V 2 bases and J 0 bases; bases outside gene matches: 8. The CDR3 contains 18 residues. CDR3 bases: TGTGCCAGCAGCTTCCGACCCGGACTAGCGACGAACACCGGGGAGCTGTTTTTT. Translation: CASSFRPGLATNTGELFF. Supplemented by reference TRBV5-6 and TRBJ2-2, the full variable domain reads DAGVTQSPTHLIKTRGQQVTLRCSPKSGHDTVSWYQQALGQGPQFIFQYYEEEERQRGNFPDRFSGHQFPNYSSELNVNALLLGDSALYLCASSFRPGLATNTGELFFGEGSRLTVL.

CDR3 loop: CASSPPGLVTNEQFF. CDR3 nucleotides: TGCGCCAGCAGCCCTCCGGGACTAGTCACTAATGAGCAGTTCTTC. The J gene is TRBJ2-1, the V gene TRBV5-1; 8 bases match TRBD2. Trimming cost V 4 bases and J 7 bases; bases outside gene matches: 10. Per germline, CDR1 SGHRS and CDR2 YFSETQ. The CDR3 consists of 15 residues.

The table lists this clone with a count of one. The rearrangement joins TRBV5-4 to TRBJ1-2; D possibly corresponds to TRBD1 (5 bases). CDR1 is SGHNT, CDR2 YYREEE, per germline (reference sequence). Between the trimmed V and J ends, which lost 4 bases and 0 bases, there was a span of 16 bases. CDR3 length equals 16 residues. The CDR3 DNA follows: TGTGCCAGCAGCCCGCGGGGCGGTCACACTAACTATGGCTACACCTTC. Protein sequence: CASSPRGGHTNYGYTF.

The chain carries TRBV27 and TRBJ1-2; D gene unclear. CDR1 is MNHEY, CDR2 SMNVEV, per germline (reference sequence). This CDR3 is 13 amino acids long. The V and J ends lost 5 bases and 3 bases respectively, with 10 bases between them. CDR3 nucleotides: TGTGCCAGCAGTCAGAAACTAGACTATGGCTACACCTTC. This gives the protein CASSQKLDYGYTF.

The CDR3 DNA is TGTGCCACCCAAGAGGGGGCGGGATGGGCCGGGGAGCTGTTTTTT. It yields the protein CATQEGAGWAGELFF. The V gene is TRBV19, the J gene TRBJ2-2; possible D gene TRBD1, 7 bases. V was clipped by 10 bases and J by 6 bases, with 21 bases between them. The CDR3 has 15 residues. The germline V gene encodes CDR1 LNHDA and CDR2 SQIVND (reference sequence).